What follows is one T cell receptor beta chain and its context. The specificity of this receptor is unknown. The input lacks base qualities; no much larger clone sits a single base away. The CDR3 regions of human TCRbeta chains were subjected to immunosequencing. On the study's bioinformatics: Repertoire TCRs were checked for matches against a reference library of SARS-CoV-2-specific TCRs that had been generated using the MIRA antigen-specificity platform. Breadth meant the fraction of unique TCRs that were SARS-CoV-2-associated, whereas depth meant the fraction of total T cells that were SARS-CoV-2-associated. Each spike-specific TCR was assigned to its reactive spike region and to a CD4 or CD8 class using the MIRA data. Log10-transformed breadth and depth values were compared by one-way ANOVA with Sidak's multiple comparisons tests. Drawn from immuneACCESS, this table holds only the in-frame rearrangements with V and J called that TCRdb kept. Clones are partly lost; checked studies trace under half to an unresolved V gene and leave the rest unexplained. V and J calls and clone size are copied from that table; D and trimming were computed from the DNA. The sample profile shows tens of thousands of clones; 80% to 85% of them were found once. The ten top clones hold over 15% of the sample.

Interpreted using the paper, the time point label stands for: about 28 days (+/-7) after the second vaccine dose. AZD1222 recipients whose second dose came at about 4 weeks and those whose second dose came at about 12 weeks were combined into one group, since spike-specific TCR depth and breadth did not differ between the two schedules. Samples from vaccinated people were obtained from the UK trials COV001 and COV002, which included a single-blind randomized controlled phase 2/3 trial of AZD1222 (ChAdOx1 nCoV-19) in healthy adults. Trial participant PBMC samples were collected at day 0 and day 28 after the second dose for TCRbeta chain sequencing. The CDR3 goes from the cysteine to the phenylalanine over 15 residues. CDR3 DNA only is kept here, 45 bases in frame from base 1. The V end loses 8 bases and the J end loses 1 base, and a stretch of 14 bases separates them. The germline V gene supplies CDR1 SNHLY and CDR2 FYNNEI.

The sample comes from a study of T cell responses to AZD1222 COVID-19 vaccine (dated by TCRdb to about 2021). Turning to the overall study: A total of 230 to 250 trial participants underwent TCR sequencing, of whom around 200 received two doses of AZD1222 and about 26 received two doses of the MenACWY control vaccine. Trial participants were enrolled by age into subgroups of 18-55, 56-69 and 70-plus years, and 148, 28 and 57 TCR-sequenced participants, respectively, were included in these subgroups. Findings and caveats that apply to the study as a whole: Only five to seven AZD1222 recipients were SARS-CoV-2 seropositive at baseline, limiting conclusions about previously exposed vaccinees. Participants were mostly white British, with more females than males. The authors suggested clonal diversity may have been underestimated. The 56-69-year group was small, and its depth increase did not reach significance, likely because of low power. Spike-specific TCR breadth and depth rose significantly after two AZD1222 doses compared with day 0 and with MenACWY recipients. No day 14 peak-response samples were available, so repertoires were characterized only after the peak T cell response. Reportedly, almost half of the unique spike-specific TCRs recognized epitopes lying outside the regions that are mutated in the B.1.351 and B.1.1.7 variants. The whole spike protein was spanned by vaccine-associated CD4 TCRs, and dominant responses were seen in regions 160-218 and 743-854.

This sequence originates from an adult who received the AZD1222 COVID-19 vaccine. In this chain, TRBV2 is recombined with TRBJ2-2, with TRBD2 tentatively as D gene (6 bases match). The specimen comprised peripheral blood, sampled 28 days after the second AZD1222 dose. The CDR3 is CASAPGLRNTGELFF. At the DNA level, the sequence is TGTGCCAGCGCCCCGGGACTCCGGAACACCGGGGAGCTGTTTTTT.